Presented here are 12 T cell receptor beta chains from one specimen sequenced in a study of beta chain features in type 1 diabetes. What was sequenced were expressed TCRB transcripts, since all of the isolated RNA had been reverse transcribed. Profiling relied on immunoSEQ multiplex PCR, and the TCRdb table lists in-frame clones only, not all of them. The top ten hold 0.015% to 0.02% of the sample, which has 300,000 or so clones, 14% seen once. Their recognized antigens are unknown. Study results and caveats: In every one of the four CD4+ subsets, TCRB CDR3s were moderately but significantly shorter in Type 1 diabetes patients.

The sequenced sample was naive CD4+ T cells from blood. These receptors were obtained from a man under 40 with type 1 diabetes.

The CDR3, as DNA: TGTGCCAGCAGCCGACATGGACAGGCATCTAACTATGGCTACACCTTC. Translating it yields CASSRHGQASNYGYTF. V and J are TRBV7-9 and TRBJ1-2; 7 positions match TRBD1. This CDR3 is 16 amino acids long. Germline CDR1 is SEHNR and CDR2 is FQNEAQ (reference sequence). V lost 5 bases, J lost 0 bases, and 9 bases stayed unmatched.

The CDR3 loop reads CASSLIVAGSADTQYF. CDR3 nucleotide sequence: TGTGCCAGCAGCTTAATTGTAGCGGGTAGTGCGGATACGCAGTATTTT. The V gene is TRBV7-2, the J gene TRBJ2-3, with TRBD2 identical over 7 bases. The V gene's germline CDR1 is SGHTA and CDR2 FQGNSA. The CDR3 totals 16 residues. Trimming took 2 bases from V and 6 from J; bases not matched to a gene: 11.

The J gene is TRBJ2-1, the V gene TRBV30, with 8 bases lining up with TRBD2. In germline, CDR1 is GTSNPN, CDR2 SVGIG (reference sequence). The CDR3 loop spans 11 amino acids. V lost 4 bases and J lost 14; bases outside the gene matches: 7. The CDR3: CAWTHQREKFF. CDR3 nucleotide sequence: TGTGCCTGGACTCACCAGCGGGAGAAGTTCTTC.

This clone was detected only a few times. The rearrangement uses TRBV11-2 and TRBJ1-1, with 11 bases identical to TRBD1. Germline V CDR1 and CDR2: SGHAT, FQNNGV. The CDR3 runs to 14 residues. V lost 4 bases, J lost 10 bases, and 8 bases stayed unmatched. The CDR3 sequence: CASSSTDRGPGAFF. CDR3 bases: TGTGCCAGCAGCTCAACGGACAGGGGGCCAGGAGCTTTCTTT.

The chain couples TRBV2 to TRBJ1-5; 9 bases match TRBD1. The CDR3 length is 14 residues. V lost 6 bases to trimming and J lost 5 bases; unmatched junction nucleotides: 5. CDR1 SNHLY and CDR2 FYNNEI come from the germline V gene. The CDR3 DNA is TGTGCCAGCAGAGCGGGACAGGGACATCAGCCCCAGCATTTT. The encoded protein is CASRAGQGHQPQHF.

This clone was counted only a few times. The chain uses TRBV5-1 and TRBJ2-3; 7 bases fit TRBD2. The CDR3 consists of 15 residues. The germline gives CDR1 SGHRS, CDR2 YFSETQ. Germline trimming cut 3 bases from V and 0 bases from J; bases unmatched to any gene: 4. The CDR3 sequence is CASSSSGTSTDTQYF. DNA of the CDR3: TGCGCCAGCAGCTCCAGCGGGACTAGCACAGATACGCAGTATTTT.

This clone was counted between two and nine times. The CDR3 spells CASSLAALGQVADTQYF. CDR3 DNA sequence: TGTGCCAGCAGCTTAGCGGCTTTGGGACAGGTAGCAGATACGCAGTATTTT. This chain joins TRBV13 and TRBJ2-3, with 8 nucleotides matching TRBD1. V shed 1 base, J shed 4 bases, and the junction held 10 bases outside the gene matches. Germline lookup yields CDR1 PRHDT and CDR2 FYEKMQ (reference sequence). The CDR3 extends over 17 amino acids.

The chain employs TRBV18 and TRBJ2-7; 7 positions agree with TRBD1. CDR1 is KGHSH, CDR2 LQKENI, per germline. The CDR3 spans 15 residues. The ends lost 3 bases at V and 3 bases at J; junction bases unmatched: 8. As DNA, the CDR3 is TGTGCCAGCTCACCCCAGGGACAGCTCTACTACGAGCAGTACTTC. Translation: CASSPQGQLYYEQYF.

The V call is TRBV10-3, the J call TRBJ2-1, with 12 bases identical to TRBD2. Losses at the gene ends were 4 bases for V and 5 bases for J; bases not matched to a gene: 3. The germline V gene has CDR1 ENHRY and CDR2 SYGVKD. The CDR3 loop spans 15 amino acids. The CDR3 protein is CAISGTSGIHNEQFF. The CDR3 coding sequence is TGTGCCATCAGTGGGACTAGCGGGATCCACAATGAGCAGTTCTTC.

The genes are TRBV30 and TRBJ1-1, with D possibly matching TRBD1 (6 bases). The germline V gene encodes CDR1 GTSNPN and CDR2 SVGIG (reference sequence). V lost 2 bases, J lost 11 bases, and 15 bases lay in between. The CDR3 length is 12 residues. As DNA, the CDR3 is TGTGCCTGGAGTTTATTGGGGCAGGGGGCTTTCTTT. Encoded protein: CAWSLLGQGAFF.

V gene TRBV2 combines with J gene TRBJ1-2; D gene unclear. This CDR3 is built from 13 residues. CDR1 SNHLY and CDR2 FYNNEI come from the germline V gene. Between the trimmed V and J ends, which lost 6 bases and 8 bases, there was a span of 16 bases. CDR3 bases: TGTGCCAGCAGCCTAGGTGTGCAAAGGGGCTACACCTTC. This gives the protein CASSLGVQRGYTF.

This clone was seen more than once but under ten times. The identical CDR3 is also encoded by other nucleotide sequences in the sample. The CDR3 here is CASSSGLAVNTGELFF. DNA for the CDR3: TGTGCCAGCAGCTCGGGACTAGCGGTTAACACCGGGGAGCTGTTTTTT. The rearrangement joins TRBV5-4 to TRBJ2-2, with 11 bases lining up with TRBD2. This CDR3 spans 16 amino acids. Trimming at V came to 3 bases and at J to 2 bases, leaving 3 bases not matched to a gene. Germline CDR1 SGHNT, CDR2 YYREEE (reference sequence).